Reported below is one T cell receptor beta chain. This sample is part of a study of cytomegalovirus exposure and HLA in healthy donors. CDR3 length equals 14 residues. V was trimmed by 6 bases and J by 4 bases, leaving 15 bases between them. The germline V gene encodes CDR1 MNHNY and CDR2 SVGAGI (reference sequence). PCR was performed using 60 Vbeta and 13 Jbeta primers. Sequenced by immunoSEQ multiplex PCR; TCRdb stores in-frame clones only, minus some. Counted here are 130,000 or so clones, 70% to 80% occurring once; the ten biggest clones make up roughly 1.5%. The TCR sequence derives from a female donor in good health and CMV-seronegative. The sequencing input was PBMCs. The genes are TRBV6-6 and TRBJ1-2; D is undetermined. This CDR3 is CASSRQLVSYGYTF. The CDR3 coding sequence is TGTGCCAGCAGCCGGCAGCTAGTCTCCTATGGCTACACCTTC.